The 30 T cell receptor beta chains below were found in one sample sequenced in a study of blood T cell repertoires in COVID-19. Clones were sequenced by immunoSEQ multiplex PCR, and TCRdb holds only the in-frame ones, with some missing. The sample holds about 190,000 clones, almost 80% seen once. Sequenced material: peripheral blood. Source of these receptors: a man in his fifties or sixties with active or convalescent COVID-19.

The V and J genes are TRBV2 and TRBJ2-3; maybe TRBD2 (6 bases). This CDR3 comprises 13 residues. Trimming removed 4 bases from V and 2 bases from J, with 7 bases in between. Germline CDR1 SNHLY, CDR2 FYNNEI. CDR3 DNA sequence: TGTGCCAGCAGTGGACTAGTCACAGATACGCAGTATTTT. This translates into CASSGLVTDTQYF. Filled out from reference TRBV2 and TRBJ2-3, the complete variable domain reads EPEVTQTPSHQVTQMGQEVILRCVPISNHLYFYWYRQILGQKVEFLVSFYNNEISEKSEIFDDQFSVERPDGSNFTLKIRSTKLEDSAMYFCASSGLVTDTQYFGPGTRLTVL.

V is TRBV18 and J is TRBJ1-1; 9 bases align to TRBD1. Trimming cost V 2 bases and J 3 bases; bases outside gene matches: 4. This CDR3 has 15 amino acids. Germline CDR1 reads KGHSH; CDR2 reads LQKENI. CDR3 bases: TGTGCCAGCTCACCAATCCGACAGGGGGACACTGAAGCTTTCTTT. Its translation: CASSPIRQGDTEAFF.

Only one count was recorded for this clone. This rearrangement joins TRBV7-2 to TRBJ2-1; the match to TRBD2 covers 15 bases. V shed 4 bases, J shed 10 bases, and the junction held 14 bases outside the gene matches. This CDR3 spans 18 amino acids. The germline V gene has CDR1 SGHTA and CDR2 FQGNSA. CDR3 region: CASSSSRGGLAGGREQFF. Written as DNA, the CDR3 is TGTGCCAGCAGCTCCTCAAGGGGGGGACTAGCGGGAGGAAGGGAGCAGTTCTTC.

The chain joins TRBV7-3 to TRBJ2-3; TRBD2 matches 11 bases. CDR1 and CDR2 from the germline V gene are SGHTA and FQGTGA. After removal of 4 bases from V and 4 bases from J, the junction contained 7 bases not matched to a gene. This CDR3 spans 16 amino acids. This CDR3 is CASSSFSGRAADTQYF. CDR3 coding DNA: TGTGCCAGCAGCTCCTTTAGCGGGAGGGCCGCAGATACGCAGTATTTT.

This clone was counted a few times. The V gene is TRBV7-9, the J gene TRBJ2-5; D remains unclear. This CDR3 region has 15 residues. Germline CDR1 is SEHNR and CDR2 is FQNEAQ (reference sequence). The germline V and J ends were trimmed by 1 base and 2 bases, with 11 bases remaining between them. DNA of the CDR3: TGTGCCAGCAGCTTAGATTGGGCAGCTCAAGAGACCCAGTACTTC. Translating gives CASSLDWAAQETQYF.

The chain employs TRBV14 and TRBJ2-7; 7 bases fit TRBD2. Germline values: CDR1 SGHDN, CDR2 FVKESK. Trimming cost V 0 bases and J 3 bases; bases outside gene matches: 17. This CDR3 contains 19 residues. The DNA for the CDR3 is TGTGCCAGCAGCCAAGATCGGGATGGAGGGGACTACGTAAACTACGAGCAGTACTTC. Translated: CASSQDRDGGDYVNYEQYF. Using reference TRBV14 and TRBJ2-7 for the parts outside the CDR3, the full variable domain is EAGVTQFPSHSVIEKGQTVTLRCDPISGHDNLYWYRRVMGKEIKFLLHFVKESKQDESGMPNNRFLAERTGGTYSTLKVQPAELEDSGVYFCASSQDRDGGDYVNYEQYFGPGTRLTVT.

The chain couples TRBV5-1 to TRBJ2-7, with D tentatively TRBD2 (6 bases). Germline loops: CDR1 SGHRS, CDR2 YFSETQ. The CDR3 length is 15 residues. Trimming took off 0 bases at V and 7 bases at J, with 17 bases between the two ends. The CDR3, as DNA: TGCGCCAGCAGCTTGGCCGTCGGAGGGAGCGGTGAGCAGTACTTC. Protein sequence: CASSLAVGGSGEQYF. Using reference TRBV5-1 and TRBJ2-7 for the parts outside the CDR3, the full variable domain is KAGVTQTPRYLIKTRGQQVTLSCSPISGHRSVSWYQQTPGQGLQFLFEYFSETQRNKGNFPGRFSGRQFSNSRSEMNVSTLELGDSALYLCASSLAVGGSGEQYFGPGTRLTVT.

The rearrangement links TRBV6-5 to TRBJ2-7; 12 nucleotides agree with TRBD2. V was clipped by 5 bases and J by 1 base; unmatched bases: 3. This CDR3 contains 15 residues. Germline loops: CDR1 MNHEY, CDR2 SVGAGI. CDR3 region: CASSTTSGRSYEQYF. In nucleotides, the CDR3 is TGTGCCAGCAGTACTACTAGCGGGAGGTCCTACGAGCAGTACTTC.

This rearrangement joins TRBV2 to TRBJ2-3, with TRBD2 matching over 7 bases. The CDR3 extends over 15 amino acids. V trimming: 4 bases; J trimming: 2 bases; junction bases outside the gene matches: 6. Looked up from germline, CDR1 is SNHLY and CDR2 is FYNNEI. This chain's CDR3 is CASSVASGNTDTQYF. The CDR3 nucleotides read TGTGCCAGCAGTGTGGCTAGCGGAAACACAGATACGCAGTATTTT. The full variable domain, in which reference TRBV2 and TRBJ2-3 provide the parts outside the CDR3, is EPEVTQTPSHQVTQMGQEVILRCVPISNHLYFYWYRQILGQKVEFLVSFYNNEISEKSEIFDDQFSVERPDGSNFTLKIRSTKLEDSAMYFCASSVASGNTDTQYFGPGTRLTVL.

The chain has TRBV2 and TRBJ2-7; no firm D call. The CDR3 loop spans 11 amino acids. Trimming shortened V by 7 bases and J by 4 bases, and 8 bases separated the two germline ends. Germline CDR1 is SNHLY and CDR2 is FYNNEI. The CDR3 DNA sequence: TGTGCCAGCACTTTTCTATACGAGCAGTACTTC. It is translated as CASTFLYEQYF.

This chain joins TRBV4-1 and TRBJ1-2, with 7 bases that match TRBD1. Looked up from germline, CDR1 is MGHRA and CDR2 is YSYEKL. The CDR3 has 16 amino acids. V lost 4 bases, J lost 6 bases, and 14 bases stayed unmatched. CDR3 amino acids: CASSPPLRGTVDGYTF. The DNA of the CDR3 is TGCGCCAGCAGCCCTCCTCTTCGCGGGACAGTGGATGGCTACACCTTC.

This clone was counted ten times or more. CDR3 DNA: TGCGCCAGCAGCCAAGGGCTAGCGGCCGGGGAGCTGTTTTTT. It specifies CASSQGLAAGELFF. The chain uses TRBV4-1 and TRBJ2-2; 7 nucleotides line up with TRBD2. CDR1 and CDR2 (germline): MGHRA, YSYEKL. The CDR3 runs to 14 residues. The V gene end was trimmed by 1 base and the J gene end by 6 bases; junction bases not matched to a gene: 2.

V gene TRBV5-5 combines with J gene TRBJ2-2; tentatively, D is TRBD1 (5 bases). The CDR3 runs 16 residues. V lost 2 bases and J 4 bases, leaving 15 bases between the germline ends. The V gene's germline CDR1 is SGHKS and CDR2 YYEKEE (reference sequence). CDR3 nucleotide sequence: TGTGCCAGCAGCTTCACAGGTGTCTCGAGCACCGGGGAGCTGTTTTTT. It translates to CASSFTGVSSTGELFF.

The rearrangement links TRBV4-1 to TRBJ2-5; 8 bases fit TRBD1. This CDR3 is built from 14 residues. Germline loops: CDR1 MGHRA, CDR2 YSYEKL. V lost 4 bases and J lost 4; bases outside the gene matches: 5. The CDR3 loop is CASSRTGRPETQYF. In nucleotides, the CDR3 is TGCGCCAGCAGCCGGACAGGGCGCCCAGAGACCCAGTACTTC.

The sample holds a few counts of this clone. This chain joins TRBV7-3 and TRBJ2-1; weak D call: TRBD2 (6 bases). The CDR3 covers 15 residues. The V end lost 6 bases, the J end lost 8 bases, and 20 bases lay between the germline ends. CDR1 SGHTA and CDR2 FQGTGA come from the germline V gene. The CDR3 here is CASRSGGRGFDEQFF. The CDR3 nucleotides read TGTGCCAGCAGAAGTGGCGGACGGGGGTTCGATGAGCAGTTCTTC.

The chain is built from TRBV6-2 or TRBV6-3 and TRBJ1-1; 8 bases fit TRBD1. The CDR3 sequence is 15 residues long. The V gene end was trimmed by 3 bases and the J gene end by 2 bases; junction bases not matched to a gene: 5. Germline loops: CDR1 MNHEY, CDR2 SVGEGT. CDR3 region: CASSYTGQVNTEAFF. The CDR3 DNA follows: TGTGCCAGCAGTTATACGGGACAGGTCAACACTGAAGCTTTCTTT.

The rearrangement joins TRBV3-1 (or the pseudogene TRBV3-2) to TRBJ2-7; 9 positions agree with TRBD2. Per the germline V gene, CDR1 is LGHDT and CDR2 is YNNKEL (reference sequence). The CDR3 extends over 15 amino acids. V shed 1 base and J 4 bases; nucleotides not matched to a gene: 5. CDR3 coding DNA: TGTGCCAGCAGCCAAGCTAGCGGGAATTCGTACGAGCAGTACTTC. It specifies CASSQASGNSYEQYF.

V gene TRBV7-9 combines with J gene TRBJ2-2; TRBD1 aligns across 10 bases. Germline V gene sequence: CDR1 SEHNR, CDR2 FQNEAQ (reference sequence). V was pared by 7 bases and J by 5 bases, with 10 bases of the junction left unmatched. The CDR3 sequence is 16 residues long. The CDR3 nucleotides read TGTGCCAGCACCCAGACAGGGGGCGGTTGGACCGGGGAGCTGTTTTTT. Protein product: CASTQTGGGWTGELFF.

The V call is TRBV4-2, the J call TRBJ2-6; D perhaps matches TRBD1 (6 bases). The CDR3 loop spans 16 amino acids. V was trimmed by 4 bases and J by 2 bases, leaving 12 bases between them. CDR1 is LGHNA and CDR2 is YNFKEQ in the germline V gene. This CDR3 is CASSLTSGAGANVLTF. CDR3 in DNA: TGTGCCAGCAGCCTTACCTCAGGGGCTGGGGCCAACGTCCTGACTTTC.

The V gene is TRBV10-3, the J gene TRBJ1-1, with D possibly being TRBD1 (5 bases). Trimming shortened V by 4 bases and J by 5 bases, and 11 bases separated the two germline ends. CDR1 is ENHRY and CDR2 is SYGVKD in the germline V gene. CDR3 length: 13 amino acids. The DNA of the CDR3 is TGTGCCATCAGTGGGGGCACGGCGACTGAAGCTTTCTTT. The encoded protein is CAISGGTATEAFF.

V usage is TRBV4-2 and J usage is TRBJ2-7; perhaps TRBD2 as D (7 bases). Germline loops: CDR1 LGHNA, CDR2 YNFKEQ. The CDR3 loop spans 15 amino acids. Trimming stripped 1 base from V and 7 bases from J, with 17 bases between. CDR3 DNA: TGTGCCAGCAGCCAAGGAAAGGGGGAGGGTAGGGAGCAGTACTTC. Its translation is CASSQGKGEGREQYF.

V is TRBV10-3 and J is TRBJ1-2, with TRBD1 as a possible D gene (6 bases). The CDR3 is 12 amino acids. With 5 bases removed from V and 8 bases from J, the gap between germline ends came to 12 bases. Per the germline V gene, CDR1 is ENHRY and CDR2 is SYGVKD. The CDR3 reads CAISSGGPGYTF. The DNA of the CDR3 is TGTGCCATCAGTTCCGGGGGGCCGGGCTACACCTTC.

V gene TRBV10-3 combines with J gene TRBJ2-7, with 12 bases that match TRBD2. V shed 6 bases, J shed 4 bases, and the junction held 1 base outside the gene matches. Germline V lookup: CDR1 ENHRY, CDR2 SYGVKD. The CDR3 sequence is 13 residues long. The CDR3, as DNA: TGTGCCATCAGGGGACTAGCGGGTTACGAGCAGTACTTC. Protein sequence: CAIRGLAGYEQYF.

The rearrangement uses TRBV6-1 and TRBJ2-7; the match to TRBD1 covers 7 bases. The germline CDR1 and CDR2 sequences are MNHNS and SASEGT. V lost 0 bases and J lost 2; bases outside the gene matches: 10. The CDR3 is made up of 17 amino acids. CDR3 region: CASSEAVLGGRTYEQYF. DNA of the CDR3: TGTGCCAGCAGTGAAGCCGTGTTAGGGGGCAGAACCTACGAGCAGTACTTC.

The chain links TRBV5-1 to TRBJ1-2; 10 bases agree with TRBD1. The length of the CDR3 is 16 residues. V was pared by 4 bases and J by 0 bases, with 6 bases of the junction left unmatched. Germline lookup yields CDR1 SGHRS and CDR2 YFSETQ. The CDR3 region is CASSGDGTGANYGYTF. The CDR3 DNA reads as TGCGCCAGCAGCGGTGATGGGACAGGGGCTAACTATGGCTACACCTTC.

The chain employs TRBV5-4 and TRBJ2-7, with 14 bases identical to TRBD2. There are 15 residues in the CDR3. Germline-derived CDR1 and CDR2 are SGHNT and YYREEE (reference sequence). V trimming: 4 bases; J trimming: 5 bases; junction bases outside the gene matches: 5. The CDR3 loop is CASSTGTSGRDEQYF. DNA for the CDR3: TGTGCCAGCAGCACCGGGACTAGCGGGAGAGACGAGCAGTACTTC.

This chain uses TRBV9 with TRBJ2-3; the D gene is possibly TRBD2 (5 bases). Germline CDR1 is SGDLS and CDR2 is YYNGEE. The ends were cut back, 6 bases at V and 4 bases at J, with 15 bases in the middle. This CDR3 comprises 14 residues. The CDR3 spells CASNRVEGSDTQYF. The CDR3 DNA is TGTGCCAGCAACAGAGTAGAGGGCTCAGATACGCAGTATTTT.

V and J are TRBV24-1 and TRBJ2-7; D perhaps matches TRBD2 (7 bases). CDR1 and CDR2 from the germline V gene are KGHDR and SFDVKD. V was pared by 4 bases and J by 4 bases, with 16 bases between. This CDR3 comprises 15 residues. The CDR3, as DNA: TGTGCCACCAGTGAAGGGGGAGGGCCCCAATACGAGCAGTACTTC. Residues: CATSEGGGPQYEQYF.

The CDR3: CASSQDTSGRTPYEQYF. In DNA form, the CDR3 reads TGCGCCAGCAGCCAAGACACTAGCGGGAGGACCCCCTACGAGCAGTACTTC. This chain uses TRBV4-3 with TRBJ2-7, with 12 bases matching TRBD2. CDR3 size: 17 residues. The germline V gene encodes CDR1 LGHNA and CDR2 YSLEER. After removal of 0 bases from V and 2 bases from J, the junction contained 5 bases not matched to a gene.

The rearrangement joins TRBV5-1 to TRBJ2-3; D remains unclear. This CDR3 is 15 amino acids long. The germline V and J ends were trimmed by 0 bases and 4 bases, with 12 bases remaining between them. Germline CDR1 reads SGHRS; CDR2 reads YFSETQ. The CDR3 spells CASSLELVKSDTQYF. The CDR3 nucleotides read TGCGCCAGCAGCTTGGAGCTAGTCAAATCAGATACGCAGTATTTT. The whole variable domain, remainder taken from reference TRBV5-1 and TRBJ2-3, is KAGVTQTPRYLIKTRGQQVTLSCSPISGHRSVSWYQQTPGQGLQFLFEYFSETQRNKGNFPGRFSGRQFSNSRSEMNVSTLELGDSALYLCASSLELVKSDTQYFGPGTRLTVL.